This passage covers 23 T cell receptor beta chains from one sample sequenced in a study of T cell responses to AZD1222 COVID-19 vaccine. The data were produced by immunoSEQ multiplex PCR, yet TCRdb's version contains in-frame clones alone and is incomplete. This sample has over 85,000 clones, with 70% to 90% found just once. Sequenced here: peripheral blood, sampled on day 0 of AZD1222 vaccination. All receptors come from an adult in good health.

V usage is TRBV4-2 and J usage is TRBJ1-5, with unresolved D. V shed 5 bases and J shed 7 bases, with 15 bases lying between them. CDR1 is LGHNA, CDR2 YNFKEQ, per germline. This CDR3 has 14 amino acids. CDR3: CASSEPSARQPQHF. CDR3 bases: TGTGCCAGCAGCGAACCCTCTGCACGGCAGCCCCAGCATTTT.

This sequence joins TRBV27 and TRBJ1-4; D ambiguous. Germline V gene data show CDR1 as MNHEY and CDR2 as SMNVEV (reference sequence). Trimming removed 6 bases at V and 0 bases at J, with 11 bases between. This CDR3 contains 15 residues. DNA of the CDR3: TGTGCCAGCAGCCTTACGCTATCAACTAATGAAAAACTGTTTTTT. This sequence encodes CASSLTLSTNEKLFF.

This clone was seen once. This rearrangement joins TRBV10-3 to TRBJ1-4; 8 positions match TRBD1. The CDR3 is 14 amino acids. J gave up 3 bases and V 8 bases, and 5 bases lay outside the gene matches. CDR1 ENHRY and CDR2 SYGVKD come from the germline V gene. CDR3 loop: CAIGQGGSNEKLFF. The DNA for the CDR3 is TGTGCCATCGGACAGGGTGGGTCTAATGAAAAACTGTTTTTT.

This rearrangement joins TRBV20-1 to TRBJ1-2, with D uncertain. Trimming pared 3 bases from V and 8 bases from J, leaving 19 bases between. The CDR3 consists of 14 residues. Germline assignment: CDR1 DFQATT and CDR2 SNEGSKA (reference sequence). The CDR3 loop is CSASQAVSAGGYTF. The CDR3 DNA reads TGCAGTGCTAGTCAAGCAGTCTCAGCGGGAGGCTACACCTTC.

CDR3 sequence (DNA): TGTGCCACCAGCGGCGACAGGGGGCTCGGCAAAAACATTCAGTACTTC. It is translated as CATSGDRGLGKNIQYF. The chain links TRBV15 to TRBJ2-4; 10 bases fit TRBD1. From germline, CDR1 is LNHNV and CDR2 YYDKDF (reference sequence). V lost 5 bases to trimming and J lost 3 bases; unmatched junction nucleotides: 7. CDR3 size: 16 residues.

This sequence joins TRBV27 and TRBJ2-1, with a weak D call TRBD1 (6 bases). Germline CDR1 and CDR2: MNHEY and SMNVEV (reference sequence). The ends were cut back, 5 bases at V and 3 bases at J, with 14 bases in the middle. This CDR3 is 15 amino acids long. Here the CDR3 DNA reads TGTGCCAGCAGTAGCGTCTCCAGGGGCTACAATGAGCAGTTCTTC. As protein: CASSSVSRGYNEQFF.

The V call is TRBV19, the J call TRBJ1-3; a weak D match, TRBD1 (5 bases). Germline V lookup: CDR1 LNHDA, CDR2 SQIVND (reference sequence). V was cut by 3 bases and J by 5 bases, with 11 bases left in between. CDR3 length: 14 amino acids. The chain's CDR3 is CASSMAGRRNTIYF. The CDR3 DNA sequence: TGTGCCAGTAGTATGGCGGGGCGAAGAAACACCATATATTTT.

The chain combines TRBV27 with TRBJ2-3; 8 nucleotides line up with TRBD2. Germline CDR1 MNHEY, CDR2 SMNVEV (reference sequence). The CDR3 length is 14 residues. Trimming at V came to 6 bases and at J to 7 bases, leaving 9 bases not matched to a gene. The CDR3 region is CASSSAGVMNTQYF. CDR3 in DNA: TGTGCCAGCAGCTCAGCGGGAGTTATGAATACGCAGTATTTT.

The CDR3 spells CASSSTFPGKEQFF. The CDR3 DNA reads TGTGCCAGCAGTTCCACCTTCCCAGGGAAGGAGCAGTTCTTC. V and J are TRBV6-2 or TRBV6-3 and TRBJ2-1; tentative D call: TRBD1 (5 bases). This CDR3 spans 14 amino acids. Per the germline V gene, CDR1 is MNHEY and CDR2 is SVGEGT. Trimming left V 4 bases short and J 10 bases short, with 17 bases between.

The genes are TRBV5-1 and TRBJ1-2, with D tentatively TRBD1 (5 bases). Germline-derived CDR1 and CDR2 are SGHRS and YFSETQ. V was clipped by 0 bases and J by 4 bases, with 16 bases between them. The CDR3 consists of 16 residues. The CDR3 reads CASSLARGREIYGYTF. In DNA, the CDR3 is TGCGCCAGCAGCTTGGCCCGCGGCAGGGAGATCTATGGCTACACCTTC.

CDR3 amino acids: CASSERGQPRETQYF. In DNA form, the CDR3 reads TGTGCCAGCAGTGAAAGGGGACAGCCACGGGAGACCCAGTACTTC. The genes are TRBV6-1 and TRBJ2-5, with 7 bases fitting TRBD1. The CDR3 totals 15 residues. V was clipped by 2 bases and J by 5 bases; unmatched bases: 8. Germline V gene lookup returns CDR1 MNHNS and CDR2 SASEGT.

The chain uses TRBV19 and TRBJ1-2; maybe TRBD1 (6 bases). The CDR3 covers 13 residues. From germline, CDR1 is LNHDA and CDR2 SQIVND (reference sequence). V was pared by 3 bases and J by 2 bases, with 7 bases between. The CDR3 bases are TGTGCCAGTAGTATCACAGGGAACTATGGCTACACCTTC. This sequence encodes CASSITGNYGYTF.

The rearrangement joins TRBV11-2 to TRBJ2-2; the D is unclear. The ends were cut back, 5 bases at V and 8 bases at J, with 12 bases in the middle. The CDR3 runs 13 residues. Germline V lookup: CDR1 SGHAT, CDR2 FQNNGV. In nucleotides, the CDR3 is TGTGCCAGCAGCACTCGAATCGGTGGGGAGCTGTTTTTT. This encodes CASSTRIGGELFF.

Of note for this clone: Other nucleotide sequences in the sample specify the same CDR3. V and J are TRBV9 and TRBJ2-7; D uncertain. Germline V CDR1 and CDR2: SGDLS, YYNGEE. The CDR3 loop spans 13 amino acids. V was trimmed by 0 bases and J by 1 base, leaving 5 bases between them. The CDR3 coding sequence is TGTGCCAGCAGCGTAGGTGGATCCTACGAGCAGTACTTC. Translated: CASSVGGSYEQYF.

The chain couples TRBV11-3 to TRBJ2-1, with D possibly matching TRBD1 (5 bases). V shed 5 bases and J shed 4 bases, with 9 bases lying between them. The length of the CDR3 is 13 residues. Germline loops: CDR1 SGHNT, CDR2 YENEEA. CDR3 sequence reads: CASSGDRYNEQFF. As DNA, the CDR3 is TGTGCCAGCAGCGGAGACAGATACAATGAGCAGTTCTTC.

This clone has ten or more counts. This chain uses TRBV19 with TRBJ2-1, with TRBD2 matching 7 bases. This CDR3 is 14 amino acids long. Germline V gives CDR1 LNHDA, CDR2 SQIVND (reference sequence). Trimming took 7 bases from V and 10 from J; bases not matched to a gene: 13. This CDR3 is CASTTSPGGHEQFF. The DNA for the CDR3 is TGTGCCAGTACCACTTCCCCGGGAGGCCACGAGCAGTTCTTC.

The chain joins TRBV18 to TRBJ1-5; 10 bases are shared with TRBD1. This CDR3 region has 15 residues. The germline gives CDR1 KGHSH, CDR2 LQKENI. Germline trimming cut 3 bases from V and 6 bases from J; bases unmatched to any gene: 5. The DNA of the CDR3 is TGTGCCAGCTCACCCTCGGACAGGGGGACTCAGCCCCAGCATTTT. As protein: CASSPSDRGTQPQHF.

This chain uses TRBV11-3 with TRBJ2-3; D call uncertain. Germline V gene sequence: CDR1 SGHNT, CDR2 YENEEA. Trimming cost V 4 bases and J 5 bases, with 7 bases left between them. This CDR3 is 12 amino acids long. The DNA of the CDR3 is TGTGCCAGCAGCTCAGAGAGAGATACGCAGTATTTT. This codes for CASSSERDTQYF.

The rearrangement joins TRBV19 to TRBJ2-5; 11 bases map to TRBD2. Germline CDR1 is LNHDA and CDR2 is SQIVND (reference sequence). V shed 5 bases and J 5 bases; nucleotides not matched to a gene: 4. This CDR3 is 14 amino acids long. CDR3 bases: TGTGCCAGTAGTGGGGGACTAGCGGAGGAGACCCAGTACTTC. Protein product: CASSGGLAEETQYF.

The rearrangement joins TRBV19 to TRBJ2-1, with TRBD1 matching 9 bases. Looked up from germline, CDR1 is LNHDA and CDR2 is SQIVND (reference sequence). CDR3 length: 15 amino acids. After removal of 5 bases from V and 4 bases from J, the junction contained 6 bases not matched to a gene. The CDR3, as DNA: TGTGCCAGTAGTCCCGGGACAGGGTGGTACAATGAGCAGTTCTTC. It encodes CASSPGTGWYNEQFF.

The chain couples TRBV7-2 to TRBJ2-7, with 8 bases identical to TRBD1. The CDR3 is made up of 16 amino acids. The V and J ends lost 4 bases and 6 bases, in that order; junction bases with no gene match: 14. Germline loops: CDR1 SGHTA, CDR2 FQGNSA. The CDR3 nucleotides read TGTGCCAGCAGCTCCCAGGTGGGACAGGCGGGTCTCGAGCAGTACTTC. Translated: CASSSQVGQAGLEQYF.

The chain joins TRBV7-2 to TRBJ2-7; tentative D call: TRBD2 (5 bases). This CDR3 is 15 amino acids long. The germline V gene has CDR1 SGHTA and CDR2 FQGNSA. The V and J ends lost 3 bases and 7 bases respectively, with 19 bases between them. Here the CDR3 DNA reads TGTGCCAGCAGCTTCTTAATCGACCGTACGGGGGAGCAGTACTTC. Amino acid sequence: CASSFLIDRTGEQYF. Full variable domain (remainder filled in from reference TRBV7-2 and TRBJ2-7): GAGVSQSPSNKVTEKGKDVELRCDPISGHTALYWYRQSLGQGLEFLIYFQGNSAPDKSGLPSDRFSAERTGGSVSTLTIQRTQQEDSAVYLCASSFLIDRTGEQYFGPGTRLTVT.

The CDR3 region is CAISESPTSGRAGEQFF. The CDR3 DNA sequence: TGTGCCATCAGTGAGTCCCCAACTAGCGGGAGGGCCGGTGAGCAGTTCTTC. The chain combines TRBV10-3 with TRBJ2-1, with 13 bases aligning to TRBD2. Germline CDR1 ENHRY, CDR2 SYGVKD. CDR3 length: 17 amino acids. V was clipped by 0 bases and J by 9 bases; unmatched bases: 8.